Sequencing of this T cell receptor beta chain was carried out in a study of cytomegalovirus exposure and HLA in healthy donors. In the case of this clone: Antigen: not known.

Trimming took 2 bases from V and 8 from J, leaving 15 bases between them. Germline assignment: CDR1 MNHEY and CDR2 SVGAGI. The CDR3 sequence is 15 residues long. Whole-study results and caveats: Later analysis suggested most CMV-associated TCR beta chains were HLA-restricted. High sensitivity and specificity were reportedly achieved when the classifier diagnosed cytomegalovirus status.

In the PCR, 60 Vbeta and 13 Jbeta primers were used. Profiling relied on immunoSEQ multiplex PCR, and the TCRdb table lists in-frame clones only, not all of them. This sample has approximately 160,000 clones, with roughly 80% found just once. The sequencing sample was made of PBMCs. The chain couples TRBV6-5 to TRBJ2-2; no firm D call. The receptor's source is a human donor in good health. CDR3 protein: CASSYLRSLFGELFF. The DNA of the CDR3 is TGTGCCAGCAGTTACCTAAGAAGCTTGTTTGGGGAGCTGTTTTTT.